The rows below give T cell receptor beta chains drawn from one sample of a study of blood T cells in healthy people across ages. TCRdb redid the calling of the 5' RACE reads with MiXCR, one entry per CDR3 protein. Among over 600,000 distinct CDR3 sequences listed, roughly three fifths were seen once. The sequenced sample was blood. The receptor set was obtained from a man aged 35-49 years in good health. Each CDR3 is given with its conserved first and last residue. The D gene is left open where the match is weak. Size is stated for part of the rows, as once, few or many counts, or as a class when the clone is expanded.

v_gene	abundance	j_gene	d_gene	CDR3aa	CDR3nt
TRBV11-3	NA	TRBJ2-4	NA	CASSPQNGDIQYF	TGTGCCAGCAGCCCCCAGAACGGGGACATTCAGTACTTC
TRBV28	NA	TRBJ2-3	TRBD2	CASRGTSGSRPSTDTQYF	TGTGCCAGCAGAGGGACTAGCGGAAGCCGGCCTAGCACAGATACGCAGTATTTT
TRBV6-1	NA	TRBJ2-7	NA	CASSEAYISRRQAYEQYF	TGTGCCAGCAGTGAAGCGTATATCAGCCGAAGACAGGCTTACGAGCAGTACTTC
TRBV9	NA	TRBJ2-7	NA	CASSVALQNNEQYF	TGTGCCAGCAGCGTAGCGCTCCAGAACAATGAGCAGTACTTC
TRBV28	NA	TRBJ2-5	NA	CASSPPPGPVETQYF	TGTGCCAGCAGTCCACCACCAGGCCCCGTGGAGACCCAGTACTTC
TRBV4-3	few	TRBJ2-3	TRBD2	CASSQEGLAPDTQYF	TGCGCCAGCAGCCAAGAGGGACTAGCGCCGGATACGCAGTATTTT
TRBV7-8	NA	TRBJ1-6	TRBD1	CASSVRPGQDIPPANSPLHF	TGTGCCAGCAGCGTTCGGCCGGGACAGGATATTCCGCCTGCTAATTCACCCCTCCACTTT
TRBV4-1	few	TRBJ2-1	NA	CASSHPQNNEQFF	TGCGCCAGCAGCCACCCACAAAACAATGAGCAGTTCTTC
TRBV12-3/TRBV12-4	once	TRBJ1-1	NA	CASRAGYTGAFF	TGTGCCAGCAGGGCAGGGTACACTGGAGCTTTCTTT
TRBV5-1	few	TRBJ2-6	NA	CASGDGVISGANVLTF	TGCGCCAGCGGGGACGGGGTTATCTCTGGGGCCAACGTCCTGACTTTC
TRBV28	once	TRBJ2-2	NA	CASIDASRSRTGELFF	TGTGCCAGCATCGACGCAAGCAGGAGTCGGACCGGGGAGCTGTTTTTT
TRBV20-1	few	TRBJ2-3	NA	CSARAPVDTQYF	TGCAGTGCTAGAGCCCCGGTCGATACGCAGTATTTT
TRBV5-4	NA	TRBJ2-7	TRBD1	CASSSGQKYEQYF	TGTGCCAGCAGCTCGGGACAGAAGTACGAGCAGTACTTC
TRBV5-1	NA	TRBJ2-1	TRBD2	CASSFPRSGGTNEQFF	TGCGCCAGCAGCTTTCCTCGTAGCGGGGGGACCAATGAGCAGTTCTTC
TRBV2	NA	TRBJ2-3	TRBD1	CASSKDRGTSTDTQYF	TGTGCCAGCAGTAAAGACAGGGGGACTAGCACAGATACGCAGTATTTT
TRBV28	NA	TRBJ2-1	NA	CASTRPITSRNEQFF	TGTGCCAGCACCAGACCGATAACTAGCCGCAATGAGCAGTTCTTC
TRBV5-5	NA	TRBJ2-6	TRBD2	CASSYIATGGSLSGANVLTF	TGTGCCAGCAGCTACATAGCGACGGGAGGGTCCCTCTCTGGGGCCAACGTCCTGACTTTC
TRBV20-1	NA	TRBJ2-3	TRBD2	CSAHRKTSGRSTDTQYF	TGCAGTGCTCACAGAAAAACTAGCGGGAGGAGCACAGATACGCAGTATTTT
TRBV3-1	NA	TRBJ2-5	TRBD1	CASSHTRGYGETQYF	TGTGCCAGCAGCCATACCAGGGGGTATGGAGAGACCCAGTACTTC
TRBV9	NA	TRBJ2-7	NA	CASSATSSGHEQYF	TGTGCCAGCAGCGCGACTAGTTCGGGCCACGAGCAGTACTTC
TRBV4-2	NA	TRBJ2-1	TRBD2	CASSQDMPGLGGNEQFF	TGTGCCAGCAGCCAAGACATGCCGGGACTAGGAGGGAATGAGCAGTTCTTC
TRBV20-1	few	TRBJ1-2	NA	CSANARVGYGYTF	TGCAGTGCTAATGCCCGGGTCGGCTATGGCTACACCTTC
TRBV20-1	NA	TRBJ1-2	NA	CSANIHGGGNYGYTF	TGCAGTGCGAATATCCACGGCGGGGGTAACTATGGCTACACCTTC
TRBV7-9	NA	TRBJ1-2	NA	CASSLDSDARSYGYTF	TGTGCCAGCAGCTTAGACAGCGATGCACGGAGCTATGGCTACACCTTC
TRBV27	few	TRBJ2-4	NA	CASSPSLGVGPNIQYF	TGTGCCAGCAGTCCTTCGCTTGGGGTGGGCCCAAACATTCAGTACTTC
TRBV12-3/TRBV12-4	NA	TRBJ2-4	NA	CASSLTLAKNIQYF	TGTGCCAGCAGTTTGACTCTAGCCAAAAACATTCAGTACTTC
TRBV27	NA	TRBJ2-5	TRBD1	CASSLRDRGLETQYF	TGTGCCAGCAGCCTACGGGACAGGGGACTGGAGACCCAGTACTTC
TRBV20-1	NA	TRBJ2-3	NA	CSARLPGGDTQYF	TGCAGTGCTCGACTCCCCGGCGGGGATACGCAGTATTTT
TRBV7-2	NA	TRBJ2-7	NA	CASSLSFRTYNEQYF	TGTGCCAGCAGCTTATCGTTCCGGACCTACAATGAGCAGTACTTC
TRBV12-3/TRBV12-4	NA	TRBJ1-5	NA	CASSSGSEGPGVNQPQHF	TGTGCCAGCAGCTCCGGGTCAGAAGGACCCGGTGTAAATCAGCCCCAGCATTTT
TRBV9	once	TRBJ2-5	NA	CASSVVPEEQYF	TGTGCCAGCAGCGTAGTCCCAGAGGAGCAGTACTTC
TRBV6-1	NA	TRBJ2-7	NA	CASSVGPGDLYEQYF	TGTGCCAGCAGTGTTGGTCCTGGGGACCTGTACGAGCAGTACTTC
TRBV12-3/TRBV12-4	NA	TRBJ2-7	TRBD1	CASRVDREYNEQYF	TGTGCCAGCAGGGTGGACAGGGAGTACAATGAGCAGTACTTC
TRBV13	NA	TRBJ2-5	NA	CASSFRTLQETQYF	TGTGCCAGCAGCTTTCGGACGCTCCAAGAGACCCAGTACTTC
TRBV7-2	NA	TRBJ1-1	NA	CASSLDGDGEAFF	TGTGCCAGCAGCTTAGACGGGGATGGTGAAGCTTTCTTT
TRBV18	NA	TRBJ2-7	NA	CASSQGQLYYSYEQYF	TGTGCCAGCTCACAGGGCCAGCTATATTACTCCTACGAGCAGTACTTC
TRBV20-1	NA	TRBJ2-2	TRBD2	CSAQTSGGNTGELFF	TGCAGTGCTCAGACTAGCGGGGGGAACACCGGGGAGCTGTTTTTT
TRBV12-3/TRBV12-4	NA	TRBJ2-7	NA	CASSLDDGYEQYF	TGTGCCAGCAGTTTAGATGACGGCTACGAGCAGTACTTC
TRBV10-3	few	TRBJ1-2	NA	CAITRDSNYGYTF	TGTGCCATCACCAGGGACTCTAACTATGGCTACACCTTC
TRBV14	few	TRBJ2-4	NA	CASSQGPANIQYF	TGTGCCAGCAGCCAAGGACCAGCAAACATTCAGTACTTC
TRBV7-8	NA	TRBJ2-1	NA	CASSPVAASSYNEQFF	TGTGCCAGCAGCCCAGTAGCGGCAAGCTCCTACAATGAGCAGTTCTTC
TRBV20-1	NA	TRBJ2-3	NA	CSARDFGLSSTDTQYF	TGCAGTGCTAGGGACTTCGGACTGTCTTCCACAGATACGCAGTATTTT
TRBV10-3	NA	TRBJ2-5	NA	CAITSTTTSYKEQYF	TGTGCCATCACCTCTACTACGACCTCCTACAAGGAGCAGTACTTC
TRBV11-2	few	TRBJ2-1	TRBD2	CASTEVTSGGPVGEQFF	TGTGCCAGCACAGAAGTAACTAGCGGGGGGCCGGTGGGTGAGCAGTTCTTC
TRBV3-1	many	TRBJ1-2	TRBD1	CASSPSDRLRYGYTF	TGTGCCAGCAGCCCCTCGGACAGGCTACGGTATGGCTACACCTTC
TRBV12-3/TRBV12-4	NA	TRBJ2-7	NA	CASSPEGIPYEQYF	TGTGCCAGCAGCCCAGAAGGTATCCCCTACGAGCAGTACTTC